One and the same sample provided the 25 T cell receptor beta chains below, sequenced in a study of Graves' ophthalmopathy and Graves' hyperthyroidism. For repertoire sequencing, the TCR beta CDR3 regions were amplified from RNA transcripts. Following a first-round RT-PCR that used HTBI primers, a second-round multiplex PCR was carried out. TCRdb used MiXCR to reprocess the multiplex PCR reads, holding one entry per CDR3 protein. The sample carries a few hundred thousand distinct CDR3 sequences, about a sixth recorded once. The sequenced sample consisted of peripheral blood. The receptors come from an adult woman with stable Graves' hyperthyroidism.

This clonotype was seen repeatedly, ten times or more. This chain joins TRBV7-2 and TRBJ1-2; no firm D call. Germline V gene sequence: CDR1 SGHTA, CDR2 FQGNSA. CDR3 size: 15 residues. Trimming pared 5 bases from V and 8 bases from J, leaving 21 bases between. The CDR3 DNA sequence: TGTGCCAGCAGCCCTAGACTGTCATTCAGCCTGGGCTACACCTTC. The encoded protein is CASSPRLSFSLGYTF.

This sequence joins TRBV19 and TRBJ2-5, with D perhaps matching TRBD2 (6 bases). Germline CDR1 and CDR2: LNHDA and SQIVND (reference sequence). The CDR3 sequence is 16 residues long. The germline V and J ends were trimmed by 7 bases and 4 bases, with 22 bases remaining between them. This chain's CDR3 is CASTRTGTRRGETQYF. DNA of the CDR3: TGTGCCAGTACCCGTACAGGTACTAGGCGGGGAGAGACCCAGTACTTC.

This clonotype was seen more than once but under ten times. The V call is TRBV30, the J call TRBJ2-6, with a weak D call TRBD2 (5 bases). The germline V and J ends were trimmed by 0 bases and 1 base, with 7 bases remaining between them. The CDR3 contains 15 residues. Germline lookup yields CDR1 GTSNPN and CDR2 SVGIG (reference sequence). The CDR3 sequence: CAWSVSGSGANVLTF. The CDR3 DNA sequence: TGTGCCTGGAGTGTATCGGGGTCTGGGGCCAACGTCCTGACTTTC.

This clonotype was observed many times. The CDR3 region has the DNA TGTGCCAGCAGTCCCCTGGCGCCGGCCTACGAGCAGTACTTC. As protein: CASSPLAPAYEQYF. The rearrangement links TRBV12-3 or TRBV12-4 to TRBJ2-7; D remains unclear. The CDR3 sequence is 14 residues long. V gave up 5 bases and J gave up 2 bases, with 13 bases separating them.

This clonotype was picked up many times. J is TRBJ2-2 and V is TRBV11-2; 8 nucleotides agree with TRBD1. Germline lookup yields CDR1 SGHAT and CDR2 FQNNGV. The CDR3 has 14 amino acids. With V trimmed by 6 bases and J by 3 bases, 3 bases remained unmatched. Here the CDR3 DNA reads TGTGCCAGCAGGCAGGGGGCAGACACCGGGGAGCTGTTTTTT. It translates to CASRQGADTGELFF.

This clonotype appeared a few times. The chain couples TRBV2 to TRBJ2-7, with a possible D match to TRBD2 (6 bases). V was cut by 6 bases and J by 5 bases, with 14 bases left in between. There are 13 residues in the CDR3. Germline values: CDR1 SNHLY, CDR2 FYNNEI. The chain's CDR3 is CASRWDSRNEQYF. CDR3 in DNA: TGTGCCAGCAGGTGGGACTCCCGTAACGAGCAGTACTTC.

This clonotype was recorded at least ten times. The chain couples TRBV5-1 to TRBJ1-1; D gene ambiguous. The CDR3 totals 15 residues. V was pared by 0 bases and J by 1 base, with 10 bases between. Germline V CDR1 and CDR2: SGHRS, YFSETQ. CDR3 in amino acids: CASSLAVGSNTEAFF. The CDR3 DNA reads as TGCGCCAGCAGCTTGGCAGTAGGGTCGAACACTGAAGCTTTCTTT. Variable domain in full (rest from reference TRBV5-1 and TRBJ1-1): KAGVTQTPRYLIKTRGQQVTLSCSPISGHRSVSWYQQTPGQGLQFLFEYFSETQRNKGNFPGRFSGRQFSNSRSEMNVSTLELGDSALYLCASSLAVGSNTEAFFGQGTRLTVV.

Ten or more counts support this clonotype. Here the CDR3 reads CASSQDLNEETQYF. The DNA of the CDR3 is TGTGCCAGCAGCCAAGATCTAAACGAAGAGACCCAGTACTTC. V is TRBV14 and J is TRBJ2-5; D remains ambiguous. Germline V lookup: CDR1 SGHDN, CDR2 FVKESK. V was cut by 0 bases and J by 3 bases, with 8 bases left in between. The CDR3 is made up of 14 amino acids.

This clonotype was seen ten or more times. The chain uses TRBV2 and TRBJ1-2; 7 positions match TRBD1. The CDR3 runs to 16 residues. Germline lookup yields CDR1 SNHLY and CDR2 FYNNEI. J lost 0 bases, V lost 7 bases, and 11 bases had no gene match. CDR3 loop: CASMGHRGRANYGYTF. CDR3 nucleotides: TGTGCCAGCATGGGGCACAGGGGCAGAGCTAACTATGGCTACACCTTC.

This clonotype was found a few times. V gene TRBV30 combines with J gene TRBJ1-2; D gene uncertain. Per the germline V gene, CDR1 is GTSNPN and CDR2 is SVGIG (reference sequence). The CDR3 is made up of 12 amino acids. Trimming stripped 3 bases from V and 2 bases from J, with 7 bases between. The DNA of the CDR3 is TGTGCCTGGAGCGCGGGAAACTATGGCTACACCTTC. Amino acid sequence: CAWSAGNYGYTF.

This clonotype was detected ten times or more. The V gene is TRBV20-1, the J gene TRBJ1-1, with D possibly TRBD1 on 6 matching bases. The germline V gene encodes CDR1 DFQATT and CDR2 SNEGSKA (reference sequence). The CDR3 is 13 amino acids. The germline V and J ends were trimmed by 8 bases and 3 bases, with 16 bases remaining between them. CDR3: CSLSGAWDTEAFF. The CDR3 nucleotides are TGCAGTTTGTCAGGGGCGTGGGACACTGAAGCTTTCTTT.

This rearrangement joins TRBV29-1 to TRBJ2-6; 7 nucleotides agree with TRBD1. The CDR3 loop spans 13 amino acids. Germline CDR1 SQVTM, CDR2 ANQGSEA. The trim removed 6 bases at V and 1 base at J, leaving 0 bases unmatched. The CDR3 loop is CSVTGSGANVLTF. CDR3 sequence (DNA): TGCAGCGTGACAGGGTCTGGGGCCAACGTCCTGACTTTC.

This clonotype was seen at least ten times. The rearrangement joins TRBV19 to TRBJ1-1; perhaps TRBD1 as D (5 bases). Per the germline V gene, CDR1 is LNHDA and CDR2 is SQIVND (reference sequence). V lost 6 bases and J lost 1, with 24 bases in between. The CDR3 consists of 18 residues. CDR3 in DNA: TGTGCCAGTAGCTTGACAGTGCCTCGGGAGGAGGGGAACACTGAAGCTTTCTTT. Encoded protein: CASSLTVPREEGNTEAFF.

The CDR3, as DNA: TGTGCCAGCAGCTTGAGACTAGCGGGGTACTCCTACGAGCAGTACTTC. It codes for CASSLRLAGYSYEQYF. This chain uses TRBV11-2 with TRBJ2-7; 11 nucleotides match TRBD2. This CDR3 has 16 amino acids. Unmatched junction bases numbered 4, after V lost 3 bases and J lost 0 bases. Looked up from germline, CDR1 is SGHAT and CDR2 is FQNNGV.

This clonotype was counted many times. V gene TRBV20-1 combines with J gene TRBJ2-5; TRBD2 aligns across 8 bases. The CDR3 length is 16 residues. Trimming took 0 bases from V and 4 from J; bases not matched to a gene: 10. In germline, CDR1 is DFQATT, CDR2 SNEGSKA (reference sequence). The CDR3 protein is CSARDRRRLAGETQYF. The CDR3 DNA reads as TGCAGTGCTAGAGACAGACGGAGGCTAGCGGGAGAGACCCAGTACTTC.

The rearrangement links TRBV6-1 to TRBJ2-7; TRBD1 agrees at 7 bases. The CDR3 consists of 16 residues. Trimming removed 4 bases from V and 3 bases from J; junction bases left unmatched: 12. Germline CDR1 MNHNS, CDR2 SASEGT. The CDR3 reads CASSAPRQGRGYEQYF. CDR3 bases: TGTGCCAGCAGTGCCCCAAGACAGGGCAGAGGCTACGAGCAGTACTTC.

This clonotype has more than one count but fewer than ten. The chain combines TRBV4-1 with TRBJ2-4; 14 nucleotides match TRBD2. The ends lost 4 bases at V and 1 base at J; junction bases unmatched: 6. Per the germline V gene, CDR1 is MGHRA and CDR2 is YSYEKL. The CDR3 consists of 18 residues. CDR3 sequence: CASSRGLAGGAAKNIQYF. In DNA form, the CDR3 reads TGCGCCAGCAGCCGTGGACTAGCGGGAGGCGCGGCCAAAAACATTCAGTACTTC.

This clonotype occurred many times. This chain links TRBV20-1 with TRBJ2-7, with 8 bases aligning to TRBD1. The CDR3 consists of 16 residues. V trimming: 2 bases; J trimming: 2 bases; junction bases outside the gene matches: 11. Looked up from germline, CDR1 is DFQATT and CDR2 is SNEGSKA (reference sequence). The CDR3 reads CSARSPSQGATYEQYF. The CDR3 nucleotides are TGCAGTGCTAGATCCCCCTCGCAGGGGGCCACCTACGAGCAGTACTTC.

V usage is TRBV30 and J usage is TRBJ2-2; the match to TRBD2 covers 12 bases. Germline trimming cut 2 bases from V and 7 bases from J; bases unmatched to any gene: 11. Germline assignment: CDR1 GTSNPN and CDR2 SVGIG (reference sequence). This CDR3 has 17 residues. The CDR3 protein is CAWSPLPSGRAYGELFF. CDR3 bases: TGTGCCTGGAGTCCCCTCCCTAGCGGGAGGGCCTACGGGGAGCTGTTTTTT.

This clonotype was recorded many times. V is TRBV2 and J is TRBJ2-7; tentatively, D is TRBD1 (5 bases). The V gene's germline CDR1 is SNHLY and CDR2 FYNNEI. V lost 6 bases and J lost 2, with 8 bases in between. This CDR3 is 12 amino acids long. This CDR3 reads CASRDNTYEQYF. CDR3 DNA sequence: TGTGCCAGCAGGGACAATACCTACGAGCAGTACTTC.

This clonotype has a count of ten or more. The genes are TRBV6-1 and TRBJ1-1; tentative D call: TRBD1 (5 bases). The V end was cut by 4 bases, the J end by 0 bases, with 9 bases between. Germline V CDR1 and CDR2: MNHNS, SASEGT. The CDR3 spans 14 residues. CDR3 DNA sequence: TGTGCCAGCAGTGCGACAGAAGTGAACACTGAAGCTTTCTTT. Translated: CASSATEVNTEAFF.

This clonotype was counted ten times or more. The CDR3 DNA is TGCAGTGGCGACGGGGCTAGCGGGGGACAAGAGACCCAGTACTTC. Amino acids: CSGDGASGGQETQYF. V usage is TRBV20-1 and J usage is TRBJ2-5; 10 bases are a match to TRBD2. Unmatched junction bases numbered 10, after V lost 7 bases and J lost 2 bases. This CDR3 is 15 amino acids long. CDR1 DFQATT and CDR2 SNEGSKA come from the germline V gene (reference sequence).

This clonotype was seen ten or more times. This chain uses TRBV25-1 with TRBJ2-6; D is ambiguous. The V and J ends lost 5 bases and 9 bases respectively, with 5 bases between them. CDR1 MGHDK and CDR2 SYGVNS come from the germline V gene. The CDR3 is 11 residues long. The CDR3 spells CASSTNNVLTF. As DNA, the CDR3 is TGTGCCAGCAGTACCAACAACGTCCTGACTTTC.

The chain carries TRBV28 and TRBJ2-7, with 13 bases matching TRBD2. With 10 bases clipped from V and 0 bases from J, the junction kept 12 bases outside the gene matches. The germline CDR1 and CDR2 sequences are MDHEN and SYDVKM. The CDR3 covers 17 residues. CDR3 in DNA: TGTGCCACCCGTGCGCGACTAGCGGGAGGAATCTCCTACGAGCAGTACTTC. It translates to CATRARLAGGISYEQYF. Full variable domain (rest looked up from reference TRBV28 and TRBJ2-7): DVKVTQSSRYLVKRTGEKVFLECVQDMDHENMFWYRQDPGLGLRLIYFSYDVKMKEKGDIPEGYSVSREKKERFSLILESASTNQTSMYLCATRARLAGGISYEQYFGPGTRLTVT.

This clonotype was observed at least ten times. The gene calls are TRBV6-5 and TRBJ1-1; D is uncertain. Germline CDR1 MNHEY, CDR2 SVGAGI. The CDR3 runs 16 residues. Trimming removed 0 bases from V and 3 bases from J, with 14 bases in between. CDR3 bases: TGTGCCAGCAGTTACTCAGTTTCATTCAGGCACACTGAAGCTTTCTTT. Encoded protein: CASSYSVSFRHTEAFF.